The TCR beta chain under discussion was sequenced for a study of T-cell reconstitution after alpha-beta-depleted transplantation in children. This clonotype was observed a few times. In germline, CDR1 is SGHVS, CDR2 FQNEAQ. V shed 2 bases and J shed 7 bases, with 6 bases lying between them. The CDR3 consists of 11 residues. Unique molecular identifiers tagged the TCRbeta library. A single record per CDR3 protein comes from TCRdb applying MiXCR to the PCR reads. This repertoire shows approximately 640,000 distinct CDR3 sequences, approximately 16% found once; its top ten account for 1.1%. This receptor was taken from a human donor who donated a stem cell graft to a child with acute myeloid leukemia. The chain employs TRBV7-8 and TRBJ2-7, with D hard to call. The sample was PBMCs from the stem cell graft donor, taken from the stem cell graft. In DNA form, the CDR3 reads TGTGCCAGCAGCTTAAATGGAGAGCAGTACTTC. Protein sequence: CASSLNGEQYF.